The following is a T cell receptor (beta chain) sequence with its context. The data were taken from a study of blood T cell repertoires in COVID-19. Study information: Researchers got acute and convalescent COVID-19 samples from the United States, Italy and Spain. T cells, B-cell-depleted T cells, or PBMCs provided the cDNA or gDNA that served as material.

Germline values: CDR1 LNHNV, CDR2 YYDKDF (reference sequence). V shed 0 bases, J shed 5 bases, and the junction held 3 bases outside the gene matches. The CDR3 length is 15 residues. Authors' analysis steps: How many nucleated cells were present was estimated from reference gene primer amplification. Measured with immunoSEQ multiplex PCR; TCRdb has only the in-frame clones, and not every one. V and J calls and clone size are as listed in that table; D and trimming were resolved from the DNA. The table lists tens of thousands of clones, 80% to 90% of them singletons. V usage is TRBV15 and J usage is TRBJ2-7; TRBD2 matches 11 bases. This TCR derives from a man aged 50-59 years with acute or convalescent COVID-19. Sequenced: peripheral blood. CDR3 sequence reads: CATSRDGGLADEQYV. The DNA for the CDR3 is TGTGCCACCAGCAGAGACGGGGGACTAGCGGACGAGCAGTACGTC.